This paragraph covers one TCR beta chain sequence. The antigen is undetermined. The assay was immunoSEQ multiplex PCR, and TCRdb's table has in-frame clones only and misses some. The sample lists under 20,000 clones, around nine tenths occurring once. This entry comes from a study of graft-versus-host responses after intestinal transplantation. Across the whole study: Tacrolimus and steroids were given for around 3 years to all recipients after anti-thymocyte globulin induction. Study-wide findings and caveats: Those patients showing graft-donor T cell macrochimerism displayed high graft-versus-host to host-versus-graft clonal ratios in allografts. Recipient marrow contained GvH clones, some of which appeared first in ileum or blood.

Each post-transplant marrow sample came from the posterior iliac crest or another site. The CDR3 has 15 amino acids. The germline V gene has CDR1 SGHNT and CDR2 YYREEE (reference sequence). V lost 4 bases to trimming and J lost 3 bases, with 11 bases between them. The chain joins TRBV5-4 to TRBJ2-6; D is ambiguous. This material consisted of bone marrow, taken around 130 days after transplant. The sequence derives from a human patient who received an intestinal transplant, so some T cells may come from the graft donor. This CDR3 reads CASSPDLFGANVLTF. The CDR3 DNA sequence: TGTGCCAGCAGCCCGGACCTTTTTGGGGCCAACGTCCTGACTTTC.